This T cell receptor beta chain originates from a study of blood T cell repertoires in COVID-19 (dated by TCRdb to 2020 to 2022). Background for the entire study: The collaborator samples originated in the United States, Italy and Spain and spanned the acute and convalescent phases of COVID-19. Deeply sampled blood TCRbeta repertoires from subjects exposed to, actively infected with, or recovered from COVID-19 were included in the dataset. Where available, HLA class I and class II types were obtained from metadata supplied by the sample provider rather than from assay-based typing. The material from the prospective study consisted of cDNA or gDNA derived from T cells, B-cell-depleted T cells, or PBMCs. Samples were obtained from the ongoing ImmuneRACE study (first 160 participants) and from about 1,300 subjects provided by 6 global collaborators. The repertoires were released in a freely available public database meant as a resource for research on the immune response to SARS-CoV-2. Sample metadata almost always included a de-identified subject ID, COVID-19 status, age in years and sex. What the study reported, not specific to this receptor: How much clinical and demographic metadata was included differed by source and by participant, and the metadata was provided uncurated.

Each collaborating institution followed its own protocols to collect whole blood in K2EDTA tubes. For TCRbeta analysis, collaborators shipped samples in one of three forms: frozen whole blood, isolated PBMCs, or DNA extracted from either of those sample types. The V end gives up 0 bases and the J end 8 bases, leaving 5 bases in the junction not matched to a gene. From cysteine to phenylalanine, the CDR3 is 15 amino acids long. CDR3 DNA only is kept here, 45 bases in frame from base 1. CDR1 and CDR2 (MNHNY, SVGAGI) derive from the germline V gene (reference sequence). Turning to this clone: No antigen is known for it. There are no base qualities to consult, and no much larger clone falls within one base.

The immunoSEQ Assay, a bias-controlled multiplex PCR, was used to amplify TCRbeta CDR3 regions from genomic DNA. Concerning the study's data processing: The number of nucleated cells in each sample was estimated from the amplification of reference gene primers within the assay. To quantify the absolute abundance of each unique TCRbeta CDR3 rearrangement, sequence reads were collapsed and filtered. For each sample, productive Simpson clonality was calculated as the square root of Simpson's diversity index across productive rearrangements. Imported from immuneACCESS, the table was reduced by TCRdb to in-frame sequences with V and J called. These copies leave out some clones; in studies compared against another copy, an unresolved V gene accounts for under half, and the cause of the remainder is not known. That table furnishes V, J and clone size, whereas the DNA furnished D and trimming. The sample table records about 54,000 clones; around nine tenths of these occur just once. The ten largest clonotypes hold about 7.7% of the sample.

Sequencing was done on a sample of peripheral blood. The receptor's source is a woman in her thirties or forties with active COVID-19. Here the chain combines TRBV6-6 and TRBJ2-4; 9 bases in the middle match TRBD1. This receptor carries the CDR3 CASSYSQDRGDIQYF. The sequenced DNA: TGTGCCAGCAGTTACTCACAGGACAGGGGAGACATTCAGTACTTC.